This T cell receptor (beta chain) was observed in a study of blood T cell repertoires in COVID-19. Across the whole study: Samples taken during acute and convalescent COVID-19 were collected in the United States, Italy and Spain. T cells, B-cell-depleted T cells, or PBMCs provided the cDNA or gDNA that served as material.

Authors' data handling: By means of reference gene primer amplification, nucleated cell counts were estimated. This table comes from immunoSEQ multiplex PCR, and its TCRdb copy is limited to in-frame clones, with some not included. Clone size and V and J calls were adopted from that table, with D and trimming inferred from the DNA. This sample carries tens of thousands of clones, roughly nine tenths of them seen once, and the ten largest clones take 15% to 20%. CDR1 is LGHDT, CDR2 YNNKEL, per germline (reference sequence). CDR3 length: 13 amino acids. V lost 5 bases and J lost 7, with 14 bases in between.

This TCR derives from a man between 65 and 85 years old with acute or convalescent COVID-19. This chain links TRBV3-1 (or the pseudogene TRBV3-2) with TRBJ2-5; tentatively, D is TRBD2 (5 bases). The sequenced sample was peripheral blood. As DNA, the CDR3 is TGTGCCAGCAGCAACAAGGACTGGGGGACCCAGTACTTC. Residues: CASSNKDWGTQYF.